Following are 29 T cell receptor beta chains from one sample sequenced in a study of CD8 T cells in ankylosing spondylitis. Findings and caveats of the study: A TCR beta motif of fewer than ten highly homologous variants appeared characteristic of ankylosing spondylitis blood.

These receptors' antigens are unknown. TCRdb re-called the 5' RACE reads with MiXCR, one entry per CDR3 protein. This sample has 220,000 or so distinct CDR3 sequences; around 16% occur once, and the top ten carry under 45%. Sequencing was carried out using blood, either unsorted or a sorted T cell fraction (not recorded which). These receptors were taken from a male donor with ankylosing spondylitis.

In this sample, this clonotype turned up a few times. The chain joins TRBV20-1 to TRBJ2-1; D not resolved. CDR1 and CDR2 from the germline V gene are DFQATT and SNEGSKA (reference sequence). The CDR3 is 15 residues long. V shed 0 bases and J shed 9 bases, with 18 bases lying between them. Written as DNA, the CDR3 is TGCAGTGCTAGAGATGCAACCGGGTGGGATTTTGAGCAGTTCTTC. This translates into CSARDATGWDFEQFF.

V usage is TRBV7-2 and J usage is TRBJ2-3, with 7 bases that match TRBD1. The length of the CDR3 is 15 residues. J lost 2 bases, V lost 1 base, and 3 bases had no gene match. The germline V gene has CDR1 SGHTA and CDR2 FQGNSA. In DNA, the CDR3 is TGTGCCAGCAGCTTAGTAGGGGGCTTCACAGATACGCAGTATTTT. It translates to CASSLVGGFTDTQYF.

In this sample, this clonotype turned up a few times. This chain joins TRBV11-2 and TRBJ2-3; 12 bases fit TRBD2. This CDR3 has 15 residues. The V segment lost 4 bases and the J segment 4 bases; nucleotides outside the gene matches: 3. The germline CDR1 and CDR2 sequences are SGHAT and FQNNGV. The DNA of the CDR3 is TGTGCCAGCAGCTCGACTAGCGGGAGTGCAGATACGCAGTATTTT. Its translation is CASSSTSGSADTQYF.

This chain joins TRBV4-1 and TRBJ1-1; TRBD1 is a possible D gene (6 bases). Germline values: CDR1 MGHRA, CDR2 YSYEKL. The V gene lost 8 bases and the J gene lost 0 bases, with 10 bases spanning the gap. The CDR3 consists of 13 residues. Here the CDR3 reads CASGRTVNTEAFF. The CDR3 DNA reads TGCGCCAGCGGTCGGACAGTGAACACTGAAGCTTTCTTT.

There are many counts of this clonotype. The V gene is TRBV7-2, the J gene TRBJ2-1, with 15 bases identical to TRBD2. The CDR3 extends over 18 amino acids. The germline V gene encodes CDR1 SGHTA and CDR2 FQGNSA. The trim removed 2 bases at V and 7 bases at J, leaving 9 bases unmatched. The CDR3 protein is CASSLTYWTSGRGNEQFF. The DNA for the CDR3 is TGTGCCAGCAGCTTAACGTATTGGACTAGCGGGAGGGGAAATGAGCAGTTCTTC.

This clonotype has more than one count but fewer than ten. J is TRBJ2-3 and V is TRBV4-2; D remains unclear. Germline lookup yields CDR1 LGHNA and CDR2 YNFKEQ. V lost 3 bases and J 4 bases, leaving 11 bases between the germline ends. The length of the CDR3 is 14 residues. The CDR3 sequence: CASSHFLSADTQYF. CDR3 DNA: TGTGCCAGCAGCCACTTTTTAAGCGCAGATACGCAGTATTTT.

This clonotype turned up a few times. The gene calls are TRBV6-4 and TRBJ2-1, with TRBD2 matching over 13 bases. CDR1 and CDR2 (germline): MRHNA, SNTAGT. V was clipped by 3 bases and J by 5 bases; unmatched bases: 4. The CDR3 spans 16 residues. Here the CDR3 reads CASSETGTSGNNEQFF. The CDR3 nucleotides read TGTGCCAGCAGTGAAACCGGGACTAGCGGGAACAATGAGCAGTTCTTC.

This clonotype has only a few counts. The chain joins TRBV28 to TRBJ2-7, with D possibly matching TRBD2 (6 bases). V lost 7 bases to trimming and J lost 3 bases, with 13 bases between them. CDR3 length: 13 residues. Germline lookup yields CDR1 MDHEN and CDR2 SYDVKM. CDR3 sequence reads: CASKAGPLYEQYF. The CDR3 DNA reads as TGTGCCAGCAAGGCGGGGCCTCTCTACGAGCAGTACTTC.

The chain carries TRBV11-1 and TRBJ2-6, with D unresolved. The ends were cut back, 5 bases at V and 0 bases at J, with 14 bases in the middle. The germline CDR1 and CDR2 sequences are SGHAT and FQDESV (reference sequence). This CDR3 region has 17 residues. CDR3 sequence: CASSRPFPLSGANVLTF. CDR3 bases: TGTGCCAGCAGCCGTCCGTTTCCCCTCTCTGGGGCCAACGTCCTGACTTTC.

CDR3 protein: CASSSGTGFKGEQFF. DNA for the CDR3: TGTGCCAGCAGCTCAGGGACAGGGTTTAAGGGTGAGCAGTTCTTC. The gene calls are TRBV7-8 and TRBJ2-1, with TRBD1 matching 9 bases. Germline V gene lookup returns CDR1 SGHVS and CDR2 FQNEAQ. CDR3 size: 15 residues. V gave up 4 bases and J gave up 9 bases; unmatched junction bases: 10.

This clonotype has only a few counts. The chain employs TRBV5-6 and TRBJ2-6, with D uncertain. The V end lost 2 bases, the J end lost 11 bases, and 8 bases lay between the germline ends. CDR1 and CDR2 (germline): SGHDT, YYEEEE. The CDR3 is 12 residues long. CDR3 sequence: CASSLSTDVLTF. The CDR3 coding sequence is TGTGCCAGCAGCTTATCAACTGACGTCCTGACTTTC.

This clonotype occurred a few times. This chain links TRBV4-2 with TRBJ2-2; TRBD1 matches 8 bases. This CDR3 is built from 16 residues. CDR1 and CDR2 from the germline V gene are LGHNA and YNFKEQ. V shed 4 bases and J 8 bases; nucleotides not matched to a gene: 12. The CDR3 nucleotides read TGTGCCAGCAGCCCCTCGGGGCAGGGGGCTTCTGGGGAGCTGTTTTTT. Amino acid sequence: CASSPSGQGASGELFF.

This clonotype has just a few counts. The CDR3 region is CASTGQSNNEQFF. The CDR3 DNA follows: TGTGCCAGCACAGGACAGAGTAACAATGAGCAGTTCTTC. The chain uses TRBV28 and TRBJ2-1; tentative D call: TRBD1 (6 bases). V was trimmed by 7 bases and J by 5 bases, leaving 12 bases between them. The germline V gene encodes CDR1 MDHEN and CDR2 SYDVKM. The CDR3 spans 13 residues.

The V gene is TRBV11-1, the J gene TRBJ2-5, with D maybe TRBD1 (5 bases). V lost 3 bases, J lost 5 bases, and 13 bases lay in between. Per the germline V gene, CDR1 is SGHAT and CDR2 is FQDESV (reference sequence). The CDR3 loop spans 14 amino acids. CDR3: CASSFQGGRETQYF. Written as DNA, the CDR3 is TGTGCCAGCAGCTTTCAGGGCGGTCGGGAGACCCAGTACTTC.

This chain connects TRBV11-2 to TRBJ2-5, with D perhaps matching TRBD1 or TRBD2 (5 bases each). The CDR3 extends over 15 amino acids. Per the germline V gene, CDR1 is SGHAT and CDR2 is FQNNGV. V shed 0 bases and J shed 5 bases, with 13 bases lying between them. The CDR3 loop is CASSLDYGGRETQYF. The CDR3 region has the DNA TGTGCCAGCAGCTTAGATTATGGGGGTAGGGAGACCCAGTACTTC.

This clonotype was recorded at least ten times. The V gene is TRBV4-1, the J gene TRBJ1-2, with 7 bases aligning to TRBD1. This CDR3 region has 14 residues. V was clipped by 1 base and J by 4 bases; unmatched bases: 3. Germline V gene sequence: CDR1 MGHRA, CDR2 YSYEKL. The CDR3 reads CASSQVGTAYGYTF. For the CDR3, the DNA is TGCGCCAGCAGCCAAGTTGGGACAGCCTATGGCTACACCTTC.

This clonotype was seen more than once but under ten times. The chain couples TRBV27 to TRBJ2-3, with TRBD2 as a possible D gene (5 bases). CDR3 size: 16 residues. Germline CDR1 MNHEY, CDR2 SMNVEV (reference sequence). The ends were cut back, 5 bases at V and 0 bases at J, with 15 bases in the middle. CDR3 DNA: TGTGCCAGCAGTCGGCTAGCAGCTTCTAGCACAGATACGCAGTATTTT. This gives the protein CASSRLAASSTDTQYF.

This clonotype has more than one count but fewer than ten. This rearrangement joins TRBV4-1 to TRBJ1-5; weak D call: TRBD1 (5 bases). V was pared by 3 bases and J by 3 bases, with 12 bases between. The length of the CDR3 is 15 residues. Per germline, CDR1 MGHRA and CDR2 YSYEKL. CDR3 bases: TGCGCCAGCAGCCACCCCGGGACGGTCAATCAGCCCCAGCATTTT. It specifies CASSHPGTVNQPQHF.

This chain links TRBV5-5 with TRBJ2-1; perhaps TRBD1 as D (6 bases). From germline, CDR1 is SGHKS and CDR2 YYEKEE (reference sequence). This CDR3 spans 15 amino acids. V was clipped by 0 bases and J by 2 bases, with 9 bases between them. The CDR3 sequence is CASSLGPGAYNEQFF. The CDR3 DNA is TGTGCCAGCAGCTTGGGTCCAGGGGCCTACAATGAGCAGTTCTTC. Looking up the rest from reference TRBV5-5 and TRBJ2-1 gives the full variable domain: DAGVTQSPTHLIKTRGQQVTLRCSPISGHKSVSWYQQVLGQGPQFIFQYYEKEERGRGNFPDRFSARQFPNYSSELNVNALLLGDSALYLCASSLGPGAYNEQFFGPGTRLTVL.

The chain joins TRBV12-3 or TRBV12-4 to TRBJ2-1, with TRBD2 matching over 16 bases. This CDR3 is 19 amino acids long. V shed 6 bases, J shed 1 base, and the junction held 9 bases outside the gene matches. CDR3 in amino acids: CASSTPGTSGGESYNEQFF. CDR3 coding DNA: TGTGCCAGCAGCACCCCCGGGACTAGCGGGGGGGAATCCTACAATGAGCAGTTCTTC.

This chain connects TRBV4-1 to TRBJ1-3, with TRBD1 matching over 8 bases. Losses at the gene ends were 0 bases for V and 3 bases for J; bases not matched to a gene: 4. CDR3 length: 16 amino acids. CDR1 is MGHRA, CDR2 YSYEKL, per germline. The CDR3 here is CASSQDGQGVGNTIYF. CDR3 DNA: TGCGCCAGCAGCCAAGATGGACAGGGAGTTGGAAACACCATATATTTT.

A few counts support this clonotype. This chain connects TRBV11-2 to TRBJ2-7; TRBD1 matches 10 bases. Germline V CDR1 and CDR2: SGHAT, FQNNGV. The CDR3 runs 16 residues. Trimming at V came to 5 bases and at J to 5 bases, leaving 12 bases not matched to a gene. CDR3 sequence: CASSARWGTGDHEQYF. CDR3 coding DNA: TGTGCCAGCAGCGCACGGTGGGGGACAGGGGACCACGAGCAGTACTTC.

This clonotype was counted a few times. The CDR3 coding sequence is TGTGCCAGCAGTTACTCGACCGACAGGTCCGTGACACCCCTCCACTTT. This gives the protein CASSYSTDRSVTPLHF. The genes are TRBV6-5 and TRBJ1-6, with a tentative D call TRBD1 (6 bases). V lost 0 bases, J lost 11 bases, and 17 bases lay in between. The CDR3 covers 16 residues. Germline CDR1 and CDR2: MNHEY and SVGAGI.

This clonotype appeared a few times. This rearrangement joins TRBV7-8 to TRBJ2-7; 7 bases fit TRBD2. Germline V lookup: CDR1 SGHVS, CDR2 FQNEAQ. With V trimmed by 1 base and J by 0 bases, 6 bases remained unmatched. The CDR3 has 16 residues. For the CDR3, the DNA is TGTGCCAGCAGCTTAGGGGAGGGGCAAGCCTCCTACGAGCAGTACTTC. Protein product: CASSLGEGQASYEQYF.

This clonotype was recorded many times. This chain joins TRBV12-3 or TRBV12-4 and TRBJ1-5; D perhaps matches TRBD1 (5 bases). The CDR3 covers 15 residues. Trimming stripped 1 base from V and 4 bases from J, with 11 bases between. The DNA for the CDR3 is TGTGCCAGCAGTTTAGAACAGGTTGGAAATCAGCCCCAGCATTTT. Protein sequence: CASSLEQVGNQPQHF.

The table lists this clonotype with a few counts. This chain uses TRBV27 with TRBJ1-5; perhaps TRBD1 as D (6 bases). Trimming removed 0 bases from V and 3 bases from J, with 9 bases in between. Germline V gives CDR1 MNHEY, CDR2 SMNVEV (reference sequence). CDR3 length equals 15 residues. Here the CDR3 reads CASSLSGGPNQPQHF. CDR3 nucleotide sequence: TGTGCCAGCAGTTTATCGGGGGGCCCCAATCAGCCCCAGCATTTT.

V is TRBV3-1 and J is TRBJ2-7; D unresolved. The germline CDR1 and CDR2 sequences are LGHDT and YNNKEL (reference sequence). V lost 5 bases and J lost 1, with 15 bases in between. This CDR3 is 15 amino acids long. The CDR3 DNA sequence: TGTGCCAGCAGCAACAAAAAACCCTTTTCCTACGAGCAGTACTTC. Translating gives CASSNKKPFSYEQYF.

This clonotype turned up a few times. This chain links TRBV11-2 with TRBJ2-1; 8 bases align to TRBD2. The CDR3 has 16 residues. The ends lost 5 bases at V and 4 bases at J; junction bases unmatched: 10. CDR1 is SGHAT, CDR2 FQNNGV, per germline. In DNA, the CDR3 is TGTGCCAGCAGCCCGACCTTGGGACTAGTTTACAATGAGCAGTTCTTC. Translating it yields CASSPTLGLVYNEQFF.

This clonotype has ten or more counts. The J gene is TRBJ2-1, the V gene TRBV12-3 or TRBV12-4; D uncertain. The CDR3 extends over 12 amino acids. The germline V and J ends were trimmed by 3 bases and 6 bases, with 6 bases remaining between them. The CDR3 here is CASSFGGNEQFF. CDR3 sequence (DNA): TGTGCCAGCAGTTTTGGTGGCAATGAGCAGTTCTTC.